These 8 T cell receptor beta chains share one sample of origin, sequenced in a study of circulating CD8 cells and anti-PD-1 response in melanoma. The QIAseq Immune Repertoire TCR panel built the libraries from roughly 15 ng of total RNA. TCRdb reprocessed the reads via MiXCR and lists one record per CDR3 protein. The sample holds some 260 distinct CDR3 sequences, around 8% seen once. Four subsets defined by PD-1 and/or TIGIT were sorted from live CD3+CD8+TCRalphabeta+ cells. The input for sequencing was CD8+ T cells from PBMCs, taken at baseline or after one month of anti-PD-1 therapy (not recorded which). These receptors were obtained from a human donor with melanoma.

This clonotype is labeled as large. The rearrangement links TRBV20-1 to TRBJ2-2; TRBD1 matches at 7 bases. This CDR3 is 15 amino acids long. CDR1 is DFQATT, CDR2 SNEGSKA, per germline (reference sequence). The V gene end was trimmed by 3 bases and the J gene end by 3 bases; junction bases not matched to a gene: 7. CDR3 DNA: TGCAGTGCTAGTAAGGGGGCTGGGGACACCGGGGAGCTGTTTTTT. Its protein is CSASKGAGDTGELFF.

In its sample, this clonotype ranks as large. V gene TRBV30 combines with J gene TRBJ2-7; weak D call: TRBD1 (5 bases). V was pared by 8 bases and J by 3 bases, with 8 bases between. The CDR3 sequence is 10 residues long. Germline values: CDR1 GTSNPN, CDR2 SVGIG (reference sequence). CDR3 loop: CAQGYYEQYF. The DNA of the CDR3 is TGTGCCCAGGGTTACTACGAGCAGTACTTC. Combining the CDR3 with reference TRBV30 and TRBJ2-7 gives the whole variable domain SQTIHQWPATLVQPVGSPLSLECTVEGTSNPNLYWYRQAAGRGLQLLFYSVGIGQISSEVPQNLSASRPQDRQFILSSKKLLLSDSGFYLCAQGYYEQYFGPGTRLTVT.

This clonotype ranks as large. The rearrangement links TRBV28 to TRBJ2-7; D is tentatively TRBD1 or TRBD2 (5 bases each). The CDR3 length is 16 residues. Germline V CDR1 and CDR2: MDHEN, SYDVKM. V lost 6 bases, J lost 3 bases, and 21 bases lay in between. The chain's CDR3 is CASSQLGATVFYEQYF. DNA for the CDR3: TGTGCCAGCAGCCAACTCGGGGCAACTGTTTTCTACGAGCAGTACTTC. The entire variable domain, with the rest obtained from reference TRBV28 and TRBJ2-7, is as follows: DVKVTQSSRYLVKRTGEKVFLECVQDMDHENMFWYRQDPGLGLRLIYFSYDVKMKEKGDIPEGYSVSREKKERFSLILESASTNQTSMYLCASSQLGATVFYEQYFGPGTRLTVT.

This clonotype is judged large. The genes are TRBV2 and TRBJ2-7; TRBD2 is a possible D gene (6 bases). Germline values: CDR1 SNHLY, CDR2 FYNNEI. The CDR3 has 14 residues. V was cut by 6 bases and J by 1 base, with 13 bases left in between. The CDR3 DNA sequence: TGTGCCAGCAGCTCTAGCGCCGCGTCCTACGAGCAGTACTTC. Its protein product is CASSSSAASYEQYF.

By proportion, this clonotype is large (0.1 to 1%). V gene TRBV2 combines with J gene TRBJ2-7, with 10 nucleotides matching TRBD1. V trimming: 1 base; J trimming: 9 bases; junction bases outside the gene matches: 15. CDR1 SNHLY and CDR2 FYNNEI come from the germline V gene. The CDR3 is made up of 17 amino acids. CDR3 in DNA: TGTGCCAGCAGTGAAGGGCCCGGGACAGGGGTGCCCTTGGCGCAGTACTTC. This translates into CASSEGPGTGVPLAQYF.

In its sample, this clonotype ranks as large (0.1 to 1%). This chain connects TRBV28 to TRBJ2-3; 9 nucleotides match TRBD2. V shed 5 bases, J shed 4 bases, and the junction held 22 bases outside the gene matches. From germline, CDR1 is MDHEN and CDR2 SYDVKM. The length of the CDR3 is 20 residues. Here the CDR3 reads CASSPPTGPAGGVVPDTQYF. CDR3 nucleotides: TGTGCCAGCAGTCCCCCGACCGGTCCAGCGGGAGGAGTCGTCCCAGATACGCAGTATTTT.

In this sample, this clonotype is large (0.1 to 1%). J is TRBJ2-7 and V is TRBV19; no clear D gene. The V gene's germline CDR1 is LNHDA and CDR2 SQIVND (reference sequence). Trimming left V 3 bases short and J 0 bases short, with 9 bases between. The CDR3 has 14 amino acids. CDR3 loop: CASSISAASYEQYF. The CDR3, as DNA: TGTGCCAGTAGTATTTCCGCGGCCTCCTACGAGCAGTACTTC.

This clonotype is large (0.1 to 1%) by share. This sequence joins TRBV2 and TRBJ2-7, with D uncertain. The CDR3 totals 14 residues. The germline V and J ends were trimmed by 3 bases and 1 base, with 10 bases remaining between them. The germline V gene has CDR1 SNHLY and CDR2 FYNNEI. CDR3 region: CASSDQSMSYEQYF. The DNA of the CDR3 is TGTGCCAGCAGTGACCAGTCTATGTCCTACGAGCAGTACTTC.